This entry is about one T cell receptor beta chain. Its antigen is undetermined. The sample is drawn from a study of T cell responses to AZD1222 COVID-19 vaccine. The study, taken as a whole, reports: Clonal diversity was possibly underestimated; the donors were predominantly white British and more often female. Spike-specific TCR breadth and depth went up after people got two AZD1222 doses.

Libraries were prepared by immunoSEQ multiplex PCR; TCRdb keeps only in-frame clonotypes and omits some of them. The data contain more than 85,000 clones, 75% to 90% of them singletons. Sequences were derived from peripheral blood, sampled on day 0 of AZD1222 vaccination. The source is an adult in good health.

The CDR3 nucleotides read TGTGCCAGCAGCCCTATCGACAGTCCTAACTATGGCTACACCTTC. This translates into CASSPIDSPNYGYTF. The chain carries TRBV9 and TRBJ1-2; D perhaps matches TRBD1 (5 bases). Germline V lookup: CDR1 SGDLS, CDR2 YYNGEE. V was shortened by 4 bases and J by 0 bases, with 13 bases between the two germline ends. The CDR3 contains 15 residues. The full variable domain, rest sourced from reference TRBV9 and TRBJ1-2, is DSGVTQTPKHLITATGQRVTLRCSPRSGDLSVYWYQQSLDQGLQFLIQYYNGEERAKGNILERFSAQQFPDLHSELNLSSLELGDSALYFCASSPIDSPNYGYTFGSGTRLTVV.